The 5 T cell receptor beta chains below come from one sample, sequenced in a study of blood T cell repertoires in COVID-19. Measured with immunoSEQ multiplex PCR; TCRdb has only the in-frame clones, and not every one. The sample holds 200,000 to 250,000 clones, roughly 88% seen once. Source material: peripheral blood. The receptors come from a man between 18 and 29 years old with active or convalescent COVID-19.

The chain couples TRBV19 to TRBJ1-4, with D maybe TRBD1 (6 bases). The germline gives CDR1 LNHDA, CDR2 SQIVND (reference sequence). Trimming took 3 bases from V and 8 from J, leaving 19 bases between them. This CDR3 contains 16 residues. CDR3 residues: CASSMDSGGLREKLFF. CDR3 DNA sequence: TGTGCCAGTAGTATGGATTCCGGGGGGCTTCGGGAAAAACTGTTTTTT. Full variable domain (outside the CDR3, taken from reference TRBV19 and TRBJ1-4): DGGITQSPKYLFRKEGQNVTLSCEQNLNHDAMYWYRQDPGQGLRLIYYSQIVNDFQKGDIAEGYSVSREKKESFPLTVTSAQKNPTAFYLCASSMDSGGLREKLFFGSGTQLSVL.

The chain combines TRBV6-5 with TRBJ2-4; D is possibly TRBD1 (6 bases). The CDR3 length is 14 residues. V shed 7 bases and J shed 2 bases, with 12 bases lying between them. The germline CDR1 and CDR2 sequences are MNHEY and SVGAGI. CDR3 nucleotide sequence: TGTGCCAGCACCGACGGACAGACCAAAAACATTCAGTACTTC. Encoded protein: CASTDGQTKNIQYF.

The V and J genes are TRBV6-2 or TRBV6-3 and TRBJ1-1, with D tentatively TRBD1 (6 bases). Deletions cut 4 bases from V and 2 bases from J, with 8 bases between. Germline CDR1 MNHEY, CDR2 SVGEGT. The CDR3 runs 13 residues. The CDR3 sequence: CASSSGANTEAFF. The CDR3 nucleotides are TGTGCCAGCAGTTCAGGGGCCAACACTGAAGCTTTCTTT.

This clone was observed once. The chain joins TRBV19 to TRBJ1-5; 7 nucleotides line up with TRBD1. The CDR3 runs to 14 residues. The germline V gene encodes CDR1 LNHDA and CDR2 SQIVND (reference sequence). J lost 7 bases, V lost 6 bases, and 9 bases had no gene match. CDR3 sequence (DNA): TGTGCCAGTAGCATGGAAGGGGGCCGCCAGCCCCAGCATTTT. It translates to CASSMEGGRQPQHF.

This CDR3 is CASSLTPRQPQHF. The DNA for the CDR3 is TGTGCCAGCAGCTTAACGCCCCGGCAGCCCCAGCATTTT. This chain joins TRBV7-3 and TRBJ1-5; D is unresolved. The V end lost 0 bases, the J end lost 7 bases, and 7 bases lay between the germline ends. This CDR3 is built from 13 residues. Germline lookup yields CDR1 SGHTA and CDR2 FQGTGA.